The 27 T cell receptor beta chains in this list originate from one sample, sequenced in a study of regulatory T cells in long-lasting Graves disease. Combining iRepertoire HTBI primers with Arm-PCR of CDR3 regions, the authors built TCR beta libraries. MiXCR, applied by TCRdb to the multiplex PCR reads, yields one record per CDR3 protein. The repertoire has 500,000 to 800,000 distinct CDR3 sequences, around 32% of them found once; the top ten carry about 42%. Stated time point: persistent/refractory GD, antithyroid drugs over 5 years with positive TRAb. Making the TCR library involved RNA that had been extracted from PBMCs. The sequenced sample was peripheral blood mononuclear cells (PBMCs), obtained when the disease was refractory, from a patient treated with antithyroid drugs. These receptors all come from a female donor with Graves disease.

The chain joins TRBV20-1 to TRBJ1-1, with D hard to call. The CDR3 totals 13 residues. With 5 bases removed from V and 2 bases from J, the gap between germline ends came to 12 bases. Per germline, CDR1 DFQATT and CDR2 SNEGSKA (reference sequence). The CDR3 bases are TGCAGTGCTCCCCCGACTGGAAACACTGAAGCTTTCTTT. It is translated as CSAPPTGNTEAFF.

This clonotype has a handful of counts. The V and J genes are TRBV15 and TRBJ2-4; 8 bases are shared with TRBD2. The trim removed 0 bases at V and 5 bases at J, leaving 9 bases unmatched. Germline V CDR1 and CDR2: LNHNV, YYDKDF (reference sequence). This CDR3 region has 17 residues. The CDR3 is CATSRDGGTRIQNIQYF. CDR3 bases: TGTGCCACCAGCAGAGATGGCGGGACTAGGATCCAAAACATTCAGTACTTC.

This clonotype was found a few times. The V call is TRBV19, the J call TRBJ2-5; 12 nucleotides line up with TRBD2. CDR1 and CDR2 (germline): LNHDA, SQIVND (reference sequence). V lost 0 bases, J lost 4 bases, and 0 bases stayed unmatched. The CDR3 has 15 amino acids. DNA of the CDR3: TGTGCCAGTAGTATAGAGGGACTAGCGGGAGAGACCCAGTACTTC. It translates to CASSIEGLAGETQYF.

This clonotype was counted at least ten times. This rearrangement joins TRBV28 to TRBJ1-4; D not certain. Germline V lookup: CDR1 MDHEN, CDR2 SYDVKM. The V and J ends lost 5 bases and 3 bases respectively, with 1 base between them. The CDR3 has 11 amino acids. As DNA, the CDR3 is TGTGCCAGCAGTGCTAATGAAAAACTGTTTTTT. Translation: CASSANEKLFF.

This chain connects TRBV6-2 or TRBV6-3 to TRBJ2-1; D gene uncertain. The V gene's germline CDR1 is MNHEY and CDR2 SVGEGT. The CDR3 runs 11 residues. V lost 5 bases and J lost 11, with 10 bases in between. CDR3 coding DNA: TGTGCCAGCAGTGAATGGGAAAAGCAGTTCTTC. Translation gives CASSEWEKQFF.

The chain joins TRBV19 to TRBJ2-4; D remains unclear. Germline values: CDR1 LNHDA, CDR2 SQIVND (reference sequence). Trimming took off 5 bases at V and 0 bases at J, with 11 bases between the two ends. This CDR3 is built from 15 residues. CDR3 in amino acids: CASSLNRLAKNIQYF. The CDR3 DNA reads as TGTGCCAGTAGTTTGAACAGATTAGCCAAAAACATTCAGTACTTC.

CDR3 residues: CASSPLTGNTIYF. CDR3 DNA: TGTGCCAGCAGTCCATTAACGGGAAACACCATATATTTT. V usage is TRBV3-1 and J usage is TRBJ1-3; D is unclear. Germline CDR1 and CDR2: LGHDT and YNNKEL (reference sequence). Trimming took off 6 bases at V and 4 bases at J, with 10 bases between the two ends. The CDR3 sequence is 13 residues long.

The table lists this clonotype with many counts. The chain recombines TRBV28 with TRBJ2-7; TRBD1 might be the D (5 bases). Trimming shortened V by 3 bases and J by 2 bases, and 11 bases separated the two germline ends. The CDR3 sequence is 14 residues long. Germline V gene data show CDR1 as MDHEN and CDR2 as SYDVKM. CDR3 protein: CASSFIGRAYEQYF. The CDR3 nucleotides are TGTGCCAGCAGTTTTATTGGCAGGGCCTACGAGCAGTACTTC.

This clonotype was detected a few times. J is TRBJ2-1 and V is TRBV28, with 8 bases lining up with TRBD2. Germline values: CDR1 MDHEN, CDR2 SYDVKM. With 2 bases clipped from V and 4 bases from J, the junction kept 4 bases outside the gene matches. This CDR3 region has 15 residues. The DNA of the CDR3 is TGTGCCAGCAGTTTAAGCGGGAGTTTATACAATGAGCAGTTCTTC. Translated: CASSLSGSLYNEQFF.

This clonotype was counted a few times. The chain has TRBV6-1 and TRBJ1-5; TRBD1 aligns across 8 bases. J lost 5 bases, V lost 6 bases, and 6 bases had no gene match. CDR1 is MNHNS, CDR2 SASEGT, per germline. CDR3 length: 14 residues. CDR3 sequence: CASRIAGGYQPQHF. The CDR3 DNA follows: TGTGCCAGCAGGATCGCAGGGGGCTATCAGCCCCAGCATTTT.

V usage is TRBV2 and J usage is TRBJ1-2; 8 bases are a match to TRBD1. V was pared by 4 bases and J by 6 bases, with 4 bases of the junction left unmatched. The CDR3 length is 13 residues. Germline assignment: CDR1 SNHLY and CDR2 FYNNEI. CDR3 region: CASSGQGTHGYTF. Written as DNA, the CDR3 is TGTGCCAGCAGTGGACAGGGGACCCATGGCTACACCTTC.

The genes are TRBV19 and TRBJ1-5; TRBD1 matches 9 bases. CDR3 length equals 20 residues. CDR1 LNHDA and CDR2 SQIVND come from the germline V gene (reference sequence). Trimming removed 6 bases from V and 0 bases from J; junction bases left unmatched: 18. CDR3 nucleotides: TGTGCCAGTAGCAACGCCGGGACAGGGCTGTTAAAGTATAGCAATCAGCCCCAGCATTTT. This sequence encodes CASSNAGTGLLKYSNQPQHF.

This clonotype was found many times. The chain is built from TRBV15 and TRBJ1-2, with D unclear. The CDR3 covers 14 residues. CDR1 and CDR2 from the germline V gene are LNHNV and YYDKDF (reference sequence). Trimming took off 2 bases at V and 2 bases at J, with 9 bases between the two ends. The CDR3 loop is CATSRQTLNYGYTF. Written as DNA, the CDR3 is TGTGCCACCAGCAGACAGACCCTCAACTATGGCTACACCTTC.

This clonotype has a handful of counts. The chain joins TRBV5-1 to TRBJ2-7, with D maybe TRBD2 (6 bases). This CDR3 comprises 18 residues. Looked up from germline, CDR1 is SGHRS and CDR2 is YFSETQ. The ends were cut back, 4 bases at V and 3 bases at J, with 26 bases in the middle. As DNA, the CDR3 is TGCGCCAGCAGCGGGGGACTTGAGATGCGTTTGGGCCGCTACGAGCAGTACTTC. This sequence encodes CASSGGLEMRLGRYEQYF.

This clonotype was picked up a small number of times. The chain couples TRBV7-8 to TRBJ1-4, with TRBD1 identical over 7 bases. CDR1 SGHVS and CDR2 FQNEAQ come from the germline V gene. This CDR3 region has 16 residues. V shed 2 bases and J 8 bases; nucleotides not matched to a gene: 11. CDR3 protein: CASSLRSQGTAEKLFF. The DNA of the CDR3 is TGTGCCAGCAGCTTAAGATCGCAGGGGACAGCCGAAAAACTGTTTTTT.

The chain links TRBV7-9 to TRBJ2-7, with 13 bases aligning to TRBD2. The CDR3 contains 16 residues. Germline loops: CDR1 SEHNR, CDR2 FQNEAQ (reference sequence). Unmatched junction bases numbered 11, after V lost 8 bases and J lost 4 bases. The DNA for the CDR3 is TGTGCCAGCGGCCCAAGGACGACTAGCGGGAGGTACGAGCAGTACTTC. Amino acids: CASGPRTTSGRYEQYF.

This clonotype was counted only a few times. The V and J genes are TRBV6-1 and TRBJ1-5; D possibly corresponds to TRBD1 (6 bases). Germline assignment: CDR1 MNHNS and CDR2 SASEGT. The CDR3 loop spans 15 amino acids. Trimming left V 6 bases short and J 2 bases short, with 14 bases between. The CDR3, as DNA: TGTGCCAGCAGACGCCAGGGGTTGGGCAATCAGCCCCAGCATTTT. Translated, it gives CASRRQGLGNQPQHF.

V is TRBV27 and J is TRBJ1-1; tentative D call: TRBD1 (5 bases). Germline V gives CDR1 MNHEY, CDR2 SMNVEV (reference sequence). V was cut by 2 bases and J by 14 bases, with 18 bases left in between. This CDR3 comprises 13 residues. The DNA of the CDR3 is TGTGCCAGCAGTTTAGGGGCGTCGGCCGTCCTCTTCTTT. It translates to CASSLGASAVLFF.

The chain couples TRBV27 to TRBJ2-2; 13 bases align to TRBD2. J was trimmed by 0 bases and V by 3 bases; bases with no gene match: 1. CDR1 and CDR2 from the germline V gene are MNHEY and SMNVEV (reference sequence). CDR3 length: 17 amino acids. The CDR3 here is CASSFGLAGANTGELFF. The CDR3 DNA follows: TGTGCCAGCAGTTTTGGACTAGCGGGAGCGAACACCGGGGAGCTGTTTTTT.

The gene calls are TRBV25-1 and TRBJ1-2; 8 positions match TRBD1. CDR1 is MGHDK and CDR2 is SYGVNS in the germline V gene. J was trimmed by 4 bases and V by 6 bases; bases with no gene match: 13. The CDR3 has 16 amino acids. In DNA, the CDR3 is TGTGCCAGCAGACCAATGGGGACAGGTCTTGGCTATGGCTACACCTTC. This codes for CASRPMGTGLGYGYTF.

V is TRBV7-6 and J is TRBJ2-1; TRBD2 matches at 9 bases. This CDR3 has 15 residues. V lost 5 bases to trimming and J lost 8 bases; unmatched junction nucleotides: 10. Germline V gives CDR1 SGHVS, CDR2 FNYEAQ. The CDR3, as DNA: TGTGCCAGCAGCGGATCACTAGCGGGTGGGGATGAGCAGTTCTTC. This translates into CASSGSLAGGDEQFF.

This clonotype has at least ten counts. The chain is built from TRBV3-1 and TRBJ1-1, with D uncertain. The V gene lost 5 bases and the J gene lost 10 bases, with 11 bases spanning the gap. The germline V gene encodes CDR1 LGHDT and CDR2 YNNKEL (reference sequence). This CDR3 region has 11 residues. The CDR3: CASSGPRGAFF. The CDR3 DNA reads TGTGCCAGCAGCGGGCCACGGGGAGCTTTCTTT.

In its sample, this clonotype was seen a few times. The rearrangement uses TRBV5-6 and TRBJ1-6, with D possibly being TRBD1 (6 bases). V was clipped by 4 bases and J by 9 bases, with 14 bases between them. This CDR3 region has 14 residues. Germline CDR1 and CDR2: SGHDT and YYEEEE. The DNA for the CDR3 is TGTGCCAGCAGCACGCAGGGGTATGCTTCACCCCTCCACTTT. Protein sequence: CASSTQGYASPLHF. Variable domain in full (rest from reference TRBV5-6 and TRBJ1-6): DAGVTQSPTHLIKTRGQQVTLRCSPKSGHDTVSWYQQALGQGPQFIFQYYEEEERQRGNFPDRFSGHQFPNYSSELNVNALLLGDSALYLCASSTQGYASPLHFGNGTRLTVT.

This chain uses TRBV15 with TRBJ1-2, with D unresolved. Germline CDR1 and CDR2: LNHNV and YYDKDF (reference sequence). The CDR3 runs 13 residues. Trimming left V 4 bases short and J 8 bases short, with 14 bases between. As DNA, the CDR3 is TGTGCCACCAGCATACGTACACCCGGAGGCTACACCTTC. Translation gives CATSIRTPGGYTF.

The V and J genes are TRBV7-7 and TRBJ2-7, with unresolved D. The CDR3 is 14 amino acids. The V and J ends lost 2 bases and 0 bases respectively, with 8 bases between them. Germline V gene data show CDR1 as SSHAT and CDR2 as FNYEAQ (reference sequence). The CDR3 protein is CASSLNQNSYEQYF. CDR3 nucleotide sequence: TGTGCCAGCAGCTTAAATCAAAACTCCTACGAGCAGTACTTC.

This clonotype has just a few counts. V and J are TRBV29-1 and TRBJ1-2; D is unresolved. V was clipped by 0 bases and J by 6 bases, with 11 bases between them. Germline V gene data show CDR1 as SQVTM and CDR2 as ANQGSEA. This CDR3 contains 13 residues. The CDR3 spells CSVEDLGWNGYTF. CDR3 in DNA: TGCAGCGTTGAAGATCTGGGTTGGAATGGCTACACCTTC.

This chain uses TRBV12-3 or TRBV12-4 with TRBJ2-7; the match to TRBD1 covers 7 bases. The V segment lost 6 bases and the J segment 4 bases; nucleotides outside the gene matches: 9. The CDR3 contains 14 residues. As DNA, the CDR3 is TGTGCCAGCAGGCCCGACAGGGAGATGTACGAGCAGTACTTC. It yields the protein CASRPDREMYEQYF.